This is a list of T cell receptor beta chains from one sample in a study of blood T cell repertoires in COVID-19. Using immunoSEQ multiplex PCR, the repertoire was profiled, and TCRdb retains in-frame clones only, with some absent. The sample carries roughly 110,000 clones, about 82% recorded once. Material: peripheral blood. The source is a man of 80 years or more with COVID-19, enrolled during active disease. The CDR3 runs from the conserved cysteine through the conserved F or W. The D gene is left open where the match is weak. Clone size is stated in some rows and not others, as once, few, many or a class when expanded.

size: -; D: -; J: TRBJ2-7; V: TRBV19; CDR3: CASSKVAGYSYEQYF; DNA: TGTGCCAGTAGTAAGGTGGCAGGCTACTCCTACGAGCAGTACTTC
size: -; D: TRBD1; J: TRBJ1-6; V: TRBV4-2; CDR3: CASSQVTGGSPLHF; DNA: TGTGCCAGCAGCCAAGTTACAGGGGGGTCACCCCTCCACTTT
size: -; D: -; J: TRBJ2-2; V: TRBV6-5; CDR3: CASSYGLATGELFF; DNA: TGTGCCAGCAGTTACGGGCTAGCGACCGGGGAGCTGTTTTTT
size: -; D: -; J: TRBJ1-6; V: TRBV11-2; CDR3: CASSGRQDGGSSYNSPLHF; DNA: TGTGCCAGCAGCGGGCGGCAAGATGGGGGGAGCTCCTATAATTCACCCCTCCACTTT
size: -; D: -; J: TRBJ1-1; V: TRBV6-2/TRBV6-3; CDR3: CASSYTGGTEAFF; DNA: TGTGCCAGCAGTTACACGGGAGGAACTGAAGCTTTCTTT
size: large; D: -; J: TRBJ2-5; V: TRBV7-6; CDR3: CASSPGETQYF; DNA: TGTGCCAGCAGCCCCGGGGAGACCCAGTACTTC
size: -; D: -; J: TRBJ1-5; V: TRBV6-5; CDR3: CASSQDTYQPQHF; DNA: TGTGCCAGCAGCCAGGACACATATCAGCCCCAGCATTTT
size: -; D: -; J: TRBJ1-2; V: TRBV30; CDR3: CAWSVGGASFNYGYTF; DNA: TGTGCCTGGAGTGTCGGCGGGGCCTCTTTCAACTATGGCTACACCTTC
size: -; D: -; J: TRBJ1-2; V: TRBV28; CDR3: CASTSGGNYGYTF; DNA: TGTGCCAGCACCTCGGGGGGGAACTATGGCTACACCTTC
size: -; D: TRBD2; J: TRBJ2-7; V: TRBV10-1; CDR3: CASSESKAGGYYEQYF; DNA: TGCGCCAGCAGTGAGTCGAAAGCGGGAGGATACTACGAGCAGTACTTC
size: few; D: -; J: TRBJ2-7; V: TRBV6-2/TRBV6-3; CDR3: CASSYSGLLYEQYF; DNA: TGTGCCAGCAGTTACTCGGGGCTTCTCTACGAGCAGTACTTC
size: once; D: TRBD2; J: TRBJ2-1; V: TRBV11-2; CDR3: CASSSLTSGRLYNEQFF; DNA: TGTGCCAGCAGCTCGCTGACTAGCGGGAGACTCTACAATGAGCAGTTCTTC
size: once; D: -; J: TRBJ2-5; V: TRBV19; CDR3: CASSIDRGTQYF; DNA: TGTGCCAGTAGTATAGACAGGGGAACCCAGTACTTC
size: -; D: TRBD2; J: TRBJ2-1; V: TRBV5-1; CDR3: CASSRPGLADYNEQFF; DNA: TGCGCCAGCAGCCGACCTGGACTAGCGGATTACAATGAGCAGTTCTTC
size: -; D: TRBD2; J: TRBJ2-3; V: TRBV11-2; CDR3: CASSLGSGRAGDTQYF; DNA: TGTGCCAGCAGCTTAGGAAGCGGGAGGGCCGGAGATACGCAGTATTTT
size: -; D: -; J: TRBJ2-7; V: TRBV28; CDR3: CASNSEQYF; DNA: TGTGCCAGCAATAGCGAGCAGTACTTC
size: few; D: TRBD1; J: TRBJ2-5; V: TRBV18; CDR3: CASSPDRGRRETQYF; DNA: TGTGCCAGCTCACCCGACAGGGGGCGTAGGGAGACCCAGTACTTC
size: few; D: -; J: TRBJ1-6; V: TRBV19; CDR3: CASSWSSSYNSPLHF; DNA: TGTGCCAGTAGTTGGAGCAGCTCCTATAATTCACCCCTCCACTTT
size: -; D: TRBD2; J: TRBJ2-5; V: TRBV7-7; CDR3: CASSLSVGTSGSQETQYF; DNA: TGTGCTAGCAGCCTCAGCGTCGGGACTAGCGGGTCCCAAGAGACCCAGTACTTC
size: -; D: TRBD2; J: TRBJ2-5; V: TRBV28; CDR3: CASTPGGRETQYF; DNA: TGTGCCAGCACCCCGGGGGGGCGGGAGACCCAGTACTTC
size: -; D: -; J: TRBJ2-5; V: TRBV14; CDR3: CASSQDVGLGETQYF; DNA: TGTGCCAGCAGCCAAGATGTGGGGCTCGGGGAGACCCAGTACTTC
size: few; D: -; J: TRBJ1-2; V: TRBV27; CDR3: CASSLSTVHGYTF; DNA: TGTGCCAGCAGTTTATCCACAGTGCATGGCTACACCTTC
size: few; D: TRBD1; J: TRBJ2-3; V: TRBV28; CDR3: CASSLEQGRTDTQYF; DNA: TGTGCCAGCAGTTTAGAACAGGGGCGCACAGATACGCAGTATTTT
size: -; D: -; J: TRBJ1-1; V: TRBV28; CDR3: CASSSRAAEAFF; DNA: TGTGCCAGCAGTTCGCGGGCCGCTGAAGCTTTCTTT
size: -; D: TRBD1; J: TRBJ2-7; V: TRBV28; CDR3: CASSSYTGAPYEQYF; DNA: TGTGCCAGCAGTTCGTACACAGGGGCCCCCTACGAGCAGTACTTC
size: -; D: TRBD1; J: TRBJ1-1; V: TRBV29-1; CDR3: CSVGQGRALNTEAFF; DNA: TGCAGCGTTGGACAGGGTAGGGCCCTGAACACTGAAGCTTTCTTT
size: -; D: TRBD1; J: TRBJ1-4; V: TRBV6-6; CDR3: CASRWGQGKEKLFF; DNA: TGTGCCAGCAGATGGGGACAGGGTAAAGAAAAACTGTTTTTT
size: -; D: -; J: TRBJ1-3; V: TRBV5-1; CDR3: CASSLGPFSGNTIYF; DNA: TGCGCCAGCAGCTTGGGTCCCTTTTCTGGAAACACCATATATTTT
size: -; D: -; J: TRBJ2-2; V: TRBV11-2; CDR3: CASSFAGTLNTGELFF; DNA: TGTGCCAGCAGCTTCGCCGGGACTCTGAACACCGGGGAGCTGTTTTTT
size: -; D: TRBD1; J: TRBJ2-7; V: TRBV19; CDR3: CASSLTGGTRYEQYF; DNA: TGTGCCAGTAGTTTGACAGGGGGTACGAGGTACGAGCAGTACTTC
size: -; D: TRBD1; J: TRBJ1-2; V: TRBV11-2; CDR3: CASSPIRQGRDYGYTF; DNA: TGTGCCAGCAGCCCGATTCGACAGGGGCGGGACTATGGCTACACCTTC
size: -; D: -; J: TRBJ2-5; V: TRBV7-2; CDR3: CASSSPGGWETQYF; DNA: TGTGCCAGCAGCTCCCCAGGGGGGTGGGAGACCCAGTACTTC
size: -; D: TRBD1; J: TRBJ2-7; V: TRBV5-1; CDR3: CASSRDRGQYEQYF; DNA: TGCGCCAGCAGCCGCGACAGGGGGCAATACGAGCAGTACTTC
size: many; D: TRBD2; J: TRBJ2-1; V: TRBV11-3; CDR3: CASSTGGAGPYNEQFF; DNA: TGTGCCAGCAGCACGGGGGGGGCGGGACCTTACAATGAGCAGTTCTTC
size: -; D: TRBD1; J: TRBJ1-2; V: TRBV20-1; CDR3: CSAGGSGQGAYDGGYTF; DNA: TGCAGTGCTGGTGGGTCGGGACAGGGGGCCTACGACGGCGGCTACACCTTC
size: -; D: TRBD1; J: TRBJ2-5; V: TRBV23-1; CDR3: CASSQTGTIPKTQYF; DNA: TGCGCCAGCAGTCAGACAGGGACGATCCCAAAGACCCAGTACTTC